The 2 T cell receptor beta chains below all came from one sample that was sequenced in a study of Tregs in tolerant kidney transplant recipients. Sequenced by immunoSEQ multiplex PCR; TCRdb stores in-frame clones only, minus some. Here the sample spans tens of thousands of clones, roughly 89% being singletons. Specimen: Tregs from blood. The receptor set was obtained from a human donor in good health.

The genes are TRBV6-6 and TRBJ2-1; D is unresolved. The CDR3 totals 13 residues. V shed 7 bases and J shed 1 base, with 8 bases lying between them. CDR1 is MNHNY and CDR2 is SVGAGI in the germline V gene (reference sequence). CDR3 nucleotide sequence: TGTGCCAGCACTCTCGCATCCTACAATGAGCAGTTCTTC. It codes for CASTLASYNEQFF.

CDR3 residues: CASSPPSSPANYGYTF. Written as DNA, the CDR3 is TGCGCCAGCAGCCCCCCCTCTTCCCCAGCTAACTATGGCTACACCTTC. The chain joins TRBV4-1 to TRBJ1-2; D is uncertain. Trimming took 4 bases from V and 0 from J, leaving 15 bases between them. Germline V gene lookup returns CDR1 MGHRA and CDR2 YSYEKL. This CDR3 comprises 16 residues.